This TCR beta chain was identified in a study of STAT5B mutations in CD4+ large granular lymphocyte leukemia. Germline CDR1 is SGHTA and CDR2 is FQGNSA. The CDR3 spans 15 residues. V lost 5 bases to trimming and J lost 4 bases, with 17 bases between them. The table came from immunoSEQ multiplex PCR; TCRdb's copy has only in-frame clones and leaves some out. The table records about 48,000 clones, around 70% of them present only once. The sample consisted of CD4+ T cells from blood buffy coats. This receptor was identified in a human donor in good health. The gene calls are TRBV7-2 and TRBJ1-2, with D possibly matching TRBD1 (6 bases). CDR3 DNA: TGTGCCAGCAGCCCTCTGGGGGGGCTTATCTATGGCTACACCTTC. Its translation: CASSPLGGLIYGYTF.